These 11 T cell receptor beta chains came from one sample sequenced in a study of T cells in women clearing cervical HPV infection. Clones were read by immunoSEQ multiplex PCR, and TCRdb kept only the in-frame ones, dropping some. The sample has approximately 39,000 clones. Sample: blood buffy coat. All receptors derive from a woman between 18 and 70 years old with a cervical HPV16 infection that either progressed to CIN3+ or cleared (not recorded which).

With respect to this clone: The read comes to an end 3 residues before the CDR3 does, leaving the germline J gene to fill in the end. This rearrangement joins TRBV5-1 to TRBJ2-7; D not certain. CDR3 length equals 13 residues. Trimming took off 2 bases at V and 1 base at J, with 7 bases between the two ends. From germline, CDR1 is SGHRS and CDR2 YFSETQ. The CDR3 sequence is CASSFPGSYEQYF. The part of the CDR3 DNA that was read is TGCGCCAGCAGCTTTCCGGGTTCCTACGAG.

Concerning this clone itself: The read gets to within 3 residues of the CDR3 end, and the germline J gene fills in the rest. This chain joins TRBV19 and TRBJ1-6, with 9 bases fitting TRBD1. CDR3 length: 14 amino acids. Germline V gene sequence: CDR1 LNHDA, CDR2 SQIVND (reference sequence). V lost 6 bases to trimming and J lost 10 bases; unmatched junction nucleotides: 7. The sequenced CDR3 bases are TGTGCCAGTAGGCAACAGGGGGCAGGGTCACCC. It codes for CASRQQGAGSP. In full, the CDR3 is CASRQQGAGSPLHF.

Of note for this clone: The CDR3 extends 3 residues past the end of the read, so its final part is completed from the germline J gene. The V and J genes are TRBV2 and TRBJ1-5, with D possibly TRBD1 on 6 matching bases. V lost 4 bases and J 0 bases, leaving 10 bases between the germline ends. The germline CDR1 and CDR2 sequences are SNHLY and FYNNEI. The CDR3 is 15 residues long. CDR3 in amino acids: CASSAAGDSNQPQHF. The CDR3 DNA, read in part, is TGTGCCAGCAGTGCCGCAGGGGATAGCAATCAGCCC.

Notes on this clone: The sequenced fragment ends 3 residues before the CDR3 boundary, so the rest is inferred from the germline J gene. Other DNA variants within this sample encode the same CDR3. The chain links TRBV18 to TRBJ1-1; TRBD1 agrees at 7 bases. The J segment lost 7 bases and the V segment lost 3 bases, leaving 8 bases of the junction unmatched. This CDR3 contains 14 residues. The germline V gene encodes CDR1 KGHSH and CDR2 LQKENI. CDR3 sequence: CASSPGAGGIEAFF. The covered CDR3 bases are TGTGCCAGCTCACCTGGGGCAGGGGGGATTGAA.

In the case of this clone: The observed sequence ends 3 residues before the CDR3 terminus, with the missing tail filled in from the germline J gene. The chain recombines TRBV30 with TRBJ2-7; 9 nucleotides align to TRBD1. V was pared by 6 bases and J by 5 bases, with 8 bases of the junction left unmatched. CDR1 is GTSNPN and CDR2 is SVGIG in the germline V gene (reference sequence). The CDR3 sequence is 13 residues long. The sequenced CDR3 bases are TGTGCCTGCCGGGGGACAGGGATCCACGAG. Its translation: CACRGTGIHE. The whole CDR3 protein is CACRGTGIHEQYF.

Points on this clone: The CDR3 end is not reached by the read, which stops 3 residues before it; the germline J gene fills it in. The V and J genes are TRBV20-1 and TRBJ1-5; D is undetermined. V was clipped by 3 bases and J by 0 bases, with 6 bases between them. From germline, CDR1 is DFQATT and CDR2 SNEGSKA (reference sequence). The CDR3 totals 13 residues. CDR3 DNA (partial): TGCAGTGCTAGCGGGGATAGCAATCAGCCC. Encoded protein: CSASGDSNQP. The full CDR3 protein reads CSASGDSNQPQHF.

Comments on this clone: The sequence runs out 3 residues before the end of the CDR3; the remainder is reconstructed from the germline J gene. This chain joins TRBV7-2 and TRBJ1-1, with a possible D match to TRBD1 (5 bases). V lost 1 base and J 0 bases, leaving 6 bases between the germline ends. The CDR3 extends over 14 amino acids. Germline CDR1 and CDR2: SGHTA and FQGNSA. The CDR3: CASSLDRLNTEAFF. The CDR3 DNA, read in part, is TGTGCCAGCAGCTTAGACAGGTTGAACACTGAA. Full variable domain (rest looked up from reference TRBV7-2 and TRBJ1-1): GAGVSQSPSNKVTEKGKDVELRCDPISGHTALYWYRQSLGQGLEFLIYFQGNSAPDKSGLPSDRFSAERTGGSVSTLTIQRTQQEDSAVYLCASSLDRLNTEAFFGQGTRLTVV.

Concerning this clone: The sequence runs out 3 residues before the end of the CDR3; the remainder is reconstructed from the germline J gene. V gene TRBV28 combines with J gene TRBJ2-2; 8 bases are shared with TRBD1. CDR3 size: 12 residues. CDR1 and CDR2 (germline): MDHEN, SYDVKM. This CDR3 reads CASGQGDSPLFF. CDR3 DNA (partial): TGTGCCAGCGGACAGGGTGATTCACCG. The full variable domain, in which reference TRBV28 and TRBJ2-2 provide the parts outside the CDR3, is DVKVTQSSRYLVKRTGEKVFLECVQDMDHENMFWYRQDPGLGLRLIYFSYDVKMKEKGDIPEGYSVSREKKERFSLILESASTNQTSMYLCASGQGDSPLFFGEGSRLTVL.

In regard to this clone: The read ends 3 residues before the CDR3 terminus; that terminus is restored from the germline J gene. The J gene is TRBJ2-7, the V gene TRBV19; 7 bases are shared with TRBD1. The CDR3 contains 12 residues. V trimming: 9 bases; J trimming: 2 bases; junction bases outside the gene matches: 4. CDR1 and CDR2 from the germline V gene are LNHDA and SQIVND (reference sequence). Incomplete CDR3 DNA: TGTGCCAGGACAGGGCCCACCTACGAG. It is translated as CARTGPTYE. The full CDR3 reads CARTGPTYEQYF.

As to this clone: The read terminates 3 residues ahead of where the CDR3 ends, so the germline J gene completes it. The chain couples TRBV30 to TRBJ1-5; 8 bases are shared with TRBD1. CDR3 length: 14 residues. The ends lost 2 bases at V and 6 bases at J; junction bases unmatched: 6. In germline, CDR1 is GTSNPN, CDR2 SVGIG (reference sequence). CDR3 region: CAWSPQGEAQPQHF. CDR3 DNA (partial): TGTGCCTGGAGTCCACAGGGGGAGGCTCAGCCC.

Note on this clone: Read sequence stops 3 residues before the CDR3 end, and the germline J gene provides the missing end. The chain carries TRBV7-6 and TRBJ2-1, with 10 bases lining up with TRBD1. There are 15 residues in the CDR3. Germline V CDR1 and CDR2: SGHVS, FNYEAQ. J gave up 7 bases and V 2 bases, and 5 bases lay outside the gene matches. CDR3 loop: CASSLRTGGRNEQFF. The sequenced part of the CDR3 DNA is TGTGCCAGCAGCTTACGGACAGGGGGGCGTAATGAG.